These 13 T cell receptor beta chains were all obtained from the same sample, sequenced in a study of shared clonotypes between healthy human individuals. Assay: immunoSEQ multiplex PCR; the TCRdb copy retains only in-frame clones and omits some. The data hold more than 150,000 clones, with 80% to 95% observed a single time. The sequencing input was naive CD4+ T cells sorted from blood. The subset was: CD45RA+ positively selected. The receptor set was obtained from a woman aged 25 to 39 in good health.

The V gene is TRBV14, the J gene TRBJ2-7; TRBD2 matches at 10 bases. CDR3 length: 17 amino acids. Per germline, CDR1 SGHDN and CDR2 FVKESK. The V segment lost 0 bases and the J segment 4 bases; nucleotides outside the gene matches: 9. The CDR3 nucleotides read TGTGCCAGCAGCCAAGATCCCGGCCTAGCGGGAGTGTACGAGCAGTACTTC. Protein sequence: CASSQDPGLAGVYEQYF.

The genes are TRBV10-2 and TRBJ2-7, with 14 bases identical to TRBD2. The ends lost 7 bases at V and 5 bases at J; junction bases unmatched: 4. This CDR3 is built from 14 residues. The germline V gene encodes CDR1 WSHSY and CDR2 SAAADI. CDR3 amino acids: CASKPGLAGDEQYF. The CDR3 nucleotides read TGCGCCAGCAAGCCGGGACTAGCGGGAGACGAGCAGTACTTC.

The table lists this clone with a count of one. The J gene is TRBJ1-1, the V gene TRBV7-9; a possible D gene is TRBD1 (5 bases). This CDR3 has 15 residues. V dropped 2 bases and J dropped 2 bases, with 12 bases sitting between them. CDR1 is SEHNR and CDR2 is FQNEAQ in the germline V gene (reference sequence). CDR3 nucleotide sequence: TGTGCCAGCAGCTTAATGGGACGGATAAACACTGAAGCTTTCTTT. Translation: CASSLMGRINTEAFF.

The rearrangement uses TRBV6-5 and TRBJ2-1; 7 nucleotides line up with TRBD2. V shed 5 bases, J shed 12 bases, and the junction held 4 bases outside the gene matches. The CDR3 runs to 11 residues. Germline V CDR1 and CDR2: MNHEY, SVGAGI. The CDR3 region is CASSRDYRQFF. The CDR3 DNA sequence: TGTGCCAGCAGTCGGGACTATCGGCAGTTCTTC.

The J gene is TRBJ1-2, the V gene TRBV28, with D unresolved. Germline CDR1 reads MDHEN; CDR2 reads SYDVKM. The length of the CDR3 is 14 residues. V was shortened by 3 bases and J by 4 bases, with 12 bases between the two germline ends. The CDR3 loop is CASSLRPAGYGYTF. Here the CDR3 DNA reads TGTGCCAGCAGTTTGCGACCGGCCGGCTATGGCTACACCTTC.

The V call is TRBV7-9, the J call TRBJ2-5, with 9 bases that match TRBD1. The J call is doubtful: the DNA matches TRBJ2-7 better. There are 14 residues in the CDR3. Germline CDR1 is SEHNR and CDR2 is FQNEAQ (reference sequence). For the CDR3, the DNA is TGTGCCAGCAGCCTACAGGGGGCTCCCTACGAGCAGTACTTC. This sequence encodes CASSLQGAPYEQYF.

This chain connects TRBV27 to TRBJ2-7; no clear D gene. Looked up from germline, CDR1 is MNHEY and CDR2 is SMNVEV (reference sequence). There are 14 residues in the CDR3. The V and J ends lost 5 bases and 3 bases respectively, with 14 bases between them. The CDR3 reads CASSPTRLNYEQYF. The CDR3, as DNA: TGTGCCAGCAGTCCCACCAGGCTAAACTACGAGCAGTACTTC.

The J gene is TRBJ1-1, the V gene TRBV28; TRBD1 aligns across 7 bases. Germline V gives CDR1 MDHEN, CDR2 SYDVKM. The CDR3 length is 15 residues. V lost 5 bases and J lost 5; bases outside the gene matches: 11. The CDR3 loop reads CASSAGTVGRTEAFF. The CDR3 DNA reads as TGTGCCAGCAGTGCGGGGACAGTGGGGAGGACTGAAGCTTTCTTT.

The CDR3 reads CASSDKDRAYEQYF. The DNA for the CDR3 is TGTGCCAGCAGTGACAAGGACAGAGCCTACGAGCAGTACTTC. The rearrangement uses TRBV6-1 and TRBJ2-7; possibly TRBD1 for D (6 bases). Germline assignment: CDR1 MNHNS and CDR2 SASEGT. Trimming cost V 3 bases and J 2 bases, with 11 bases left between them. The CDR3 consists of 14 residues.

The chain has TRBV6-1 and TRBJ1-1; D perhaps matches TRBD1 (5 bases). CDR1 and CDR2 (germline): MNHNS, SASEGT. Trimming shortened V by 0 bases and J by 5 bases, and 10 bases separated the two germline ends. This CDR3 has 14 amino acids. The CDR3 here is CASSEAGVWTEAFF. CDR3 bases: TGTGCCAGCAGTGAAGCGGGGGTGTGGACTGAAGCTTTCTTT.

This chain joins TRBV14 and TRBJ2-5; TRBD1 agrees at 7 bases. Per the germline V gene, CDR1 is SGHDN and CDR2 is FVKESK. CDR3 length: 17 residues. Trimming removed 0 bases from V and 3 bases from J; junction bases left unmatched: 10. CDR3 bases: TGTGCCAGCAGCCAAGATAGGGGACAGCTCTTCGAAGAGACCCAGTACTTC. The encoded protein is CASSQDRGQLFEETQYF.

This clone was counted only a few times. CDR3 sequence: CASSYGTSVNQPQHF. CDR3 DNA: TGTGCCAGCAGCTACGGGACTTCAGTCAATCAGCCCCAGCATTTT. V is TRBV7-9 and J is TRBJ1-5, with a tentative D call TRBD1 (5 bases). V was pared by 4 bases and J by 3 bases, with 13 bases between. Per germline, CDR1 SEHNR and CDR2 FQNEAQ (reference sequence). The CDR3 sequence is 15 residues long.

This clone was seen more than once but under ten times. This chain joins TRBV29-1 and TRBJ1-2; D is unclear. With 0 bases removed from V and 4 bases from J, the gap between germline ends came to 6 bases. Germline loops: CDR1 SQVTM, CDR2 ANQGSEA. The CDR3 has 12 amino acids. The CDR3 nucleotides read TGCAGCGTTGAAGACAGGCCCTATGGCTACACCTTC. Its translation: CSVEDRPYGYTF.